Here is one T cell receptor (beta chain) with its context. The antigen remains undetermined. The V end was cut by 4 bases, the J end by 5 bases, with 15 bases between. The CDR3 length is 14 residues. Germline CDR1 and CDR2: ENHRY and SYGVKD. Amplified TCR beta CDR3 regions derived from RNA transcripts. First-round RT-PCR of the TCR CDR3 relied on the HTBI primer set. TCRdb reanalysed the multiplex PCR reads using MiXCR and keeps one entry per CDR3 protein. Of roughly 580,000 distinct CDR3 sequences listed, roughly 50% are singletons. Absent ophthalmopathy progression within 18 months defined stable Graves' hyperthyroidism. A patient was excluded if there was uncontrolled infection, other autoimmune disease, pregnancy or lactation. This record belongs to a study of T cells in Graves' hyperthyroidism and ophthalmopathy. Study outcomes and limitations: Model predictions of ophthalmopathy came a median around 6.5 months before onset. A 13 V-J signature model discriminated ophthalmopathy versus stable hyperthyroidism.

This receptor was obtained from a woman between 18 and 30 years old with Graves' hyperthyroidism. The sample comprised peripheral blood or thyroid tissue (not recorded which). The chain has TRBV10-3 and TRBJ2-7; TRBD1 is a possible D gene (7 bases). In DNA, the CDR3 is TGTGCCATCAGTGGGCGAGGAGGGGGCCACGAGCAGTACTTC. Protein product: CAISGRGGGHEQYF.